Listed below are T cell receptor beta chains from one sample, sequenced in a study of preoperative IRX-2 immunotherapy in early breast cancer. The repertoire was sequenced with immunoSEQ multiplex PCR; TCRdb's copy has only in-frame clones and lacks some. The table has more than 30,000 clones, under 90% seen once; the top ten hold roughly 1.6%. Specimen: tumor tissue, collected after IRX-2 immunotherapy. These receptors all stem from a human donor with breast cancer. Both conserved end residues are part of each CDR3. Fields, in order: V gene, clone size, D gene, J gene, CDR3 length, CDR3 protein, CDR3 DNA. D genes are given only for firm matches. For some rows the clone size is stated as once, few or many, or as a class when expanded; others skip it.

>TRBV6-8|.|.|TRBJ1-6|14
CASSYSSQSTTLHF
TGTGCCAGCAGTTACTCCAGCCAGTCCACCACCCTCCACTTT
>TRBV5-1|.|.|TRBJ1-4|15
CASSLSDFMGEKLFF
TGCGCCAGCAGCTTGTCGGACTTCATGGGTGAAAAACTGTTTTTT
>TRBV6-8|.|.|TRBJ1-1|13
CAISAAPGSEAFF
TGTGCCATCAGCGCGGCTCCGGGAAGTGAAGCTTTCTTT
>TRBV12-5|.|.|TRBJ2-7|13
CASTLVASGEQYF
TGTGCCAGCACCTTGGTAGCGTCAGGTGAGCAGTACTTC
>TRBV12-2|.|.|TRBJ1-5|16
CASRLGGQDSNQPQHF
TGTGCAAGTCGCTTAGGGGGTCAGGATAGCAATCAGCCCCAGCATTTT
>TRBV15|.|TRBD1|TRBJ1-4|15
CATSSIGTVNEKLFF
TGTGCCACCAGCAGCATCGGGACAGTTAATGAAAAACTGTTTTTT
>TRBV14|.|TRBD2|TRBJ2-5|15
CASSQEMGLVETQYF
TGTGCCAGCAGCCAAGAAATGGGACTAGTGGAGACCCAGTACTTC
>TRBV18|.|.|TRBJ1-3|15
CASSPSRVAGNTIYF
TGTGCCAGCTCACCGTCCAGGGTGGCTGGAAACACCATATATTTT
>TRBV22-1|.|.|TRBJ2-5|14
CASSLGGSGETQYF
TGTGCCAGCAGTTTAGGCGGGAGTGGGGAGACCCAGTACTTC
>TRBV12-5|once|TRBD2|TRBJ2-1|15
CASQLTSGDHNEQFF
TGTGCCAGCCAACTTACTAGCGGAGACCACAATGAGCAGTTCTTC
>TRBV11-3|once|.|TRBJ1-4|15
CASSLWSAGNEKLFF
TGTGCCAGCAGCTTATGGTCCGCTGGGAATGAAAAACTGTTTTTT
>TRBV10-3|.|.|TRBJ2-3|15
CAISESNTGPDTQYF
TGTGCCATCAGTGAGTCGAACACAGGTCCAGATACGCAGTATTTT
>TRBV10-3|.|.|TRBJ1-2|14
CAISESVSDSGYTF
TGTGCCATCAGTGAGTCGGTTTCCGACAGCGGCTACACCTTC
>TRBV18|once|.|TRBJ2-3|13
CASSALESGSQYF
TGTGCCAGCTCGGCACTCGAGTCCGGATCGCAGTATTTT
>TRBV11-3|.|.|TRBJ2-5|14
CASSPRDEQETQYF
TGTGCCAGCAGCCCGAGGGACGAGCAAGAGACCCAGTACTTC
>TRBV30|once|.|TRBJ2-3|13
CAWSWSYGDTQYF
TGTGCCTGGAGTTGGAGCTATGGAGATACGCAGTATTTT
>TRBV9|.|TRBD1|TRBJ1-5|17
CASSGTTGQGKDQPQHF
TGTGCCAGCAGTGGAACCACGGGACAGGGGAAGGATCAGCCCCAGCATTTT
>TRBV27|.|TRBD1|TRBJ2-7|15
CASSFTGTGSREQYF
TGTGCCAGCAGTTTTACCGGGACAGGGTCTCGAGAGCAGTACTTC
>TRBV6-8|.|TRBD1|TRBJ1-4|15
CASSYTGQANEKLFF
TGTGCCAGCAGTTACACGGGACAGGCTAATGAAAAACTGTTTTTT
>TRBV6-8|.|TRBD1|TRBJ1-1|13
CAIRDRRLTEAFF
TGTGCCATCAGGGACAGGAGGTTGACTGAAGCTTTCTTT
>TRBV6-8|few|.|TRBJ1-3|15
CASTVAALSGNTIYF
TGTGCCAGCACCGTAGCGGCCCTCAGTGGAAACACCATATATTTT
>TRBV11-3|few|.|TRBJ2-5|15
CASSQTWKEVETQYF
TGTGCCAGCAGCCAGACGTGGAAGGAGGTGGAGACCCAGTACTTC
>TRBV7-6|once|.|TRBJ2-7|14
CASSLHGMSYEQYF
TGTGCCAGCAGCTTACATGGTATGTCCTACGAGCAGTACTTC
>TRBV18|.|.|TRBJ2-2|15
CASSPPATATGELFF
TGTGCCAGCTCACCACCGGCAACAGCGACCGGGGAGCTGTTTTTT
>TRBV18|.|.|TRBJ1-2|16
CASSSEGQLTDYGYTF
TGTGCCAGCTCATCCGAAGGACAGCTAACCGACTATGGCTACACCTTC
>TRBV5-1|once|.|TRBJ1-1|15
CASSLVQGRGTEAFF
TGCGCCAGCAGCTTGGTCCAGGGTAGAGGGACTGAAGCTTTCTTT
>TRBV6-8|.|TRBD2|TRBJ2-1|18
CASSSRTSGGLSYNEQFF
TGTGCCAGCAGTTCCCGGACTAGCGGGGGTCTCTCCTACAATGAGCAGTTCTTC
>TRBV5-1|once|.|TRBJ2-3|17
CASSFGSSHLTTDTQYF
TGCGCCAGCAGCTTCGGGTCCTCGCATCTAACCACAGATACGCAGTATTTT
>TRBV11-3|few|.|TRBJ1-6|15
CASSLRGRANSPLHF
TGTGCCAGCAGCTTAAGGGGCAGGGCAAATTCACCCCTCCACTTT
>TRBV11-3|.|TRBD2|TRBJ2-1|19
CASSLVAGGSLSSYNEQFF
TGTGCCAGCAGCTTAGTTGCGGGGGGTTCACTAAGCTCCTACAATGAGCAGTTCTTC
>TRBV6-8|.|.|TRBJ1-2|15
CASSPISLRDYGYTF
TGTGCCAGCAGTCCCATCTCATTGAGGGACTATGGCTACACCTTC
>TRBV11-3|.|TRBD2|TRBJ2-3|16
CASSFGLAGSESTQYF
TGTGCCAGCAGCTTTGGACTAGCGGGGAGTGAGAGTACGCAGTATTTT
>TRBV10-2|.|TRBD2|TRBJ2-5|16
CASSAGLAGEGETQYF
TGCGCCAGCAGTGCCGGACTAGCGGGAGAGGGTGAGACCCAGTACTTC